This is a list of T cell receptor beta chains from one sample in a study of T cells after yellow fever vaccination. TCRdb ran MiXCR on the 5' RACE reads and lists one entry per CDR3 protein. The sample holds some 250,000 distinct CDR3 sequences; roughly 4% are singletons and the top ten take under 20%. Sequenced material: PBMCs, taken 15 days after the yellow fever booster vaccination. The origin of the receptors is a man aged 18 to 35 who received the YFV17D yellow fever vaccine. Each CDR3 is given with its conserved first and last residue. The D gene is left open where the match is weak. Rows may omit the clone size; those that give it use once, few, many or a size class.

j_call | v_call | d_call | clone_size | cdr3_nt | cdr3_aa
TRBJ2-5 | TRBV5-5 | . | many | TGTGCCAGCAGCTTGAGGACTGTGGGGGCGAAAACGGTGGGGCAGTACTTC | CASSLRTVGAKTVGQYF
TRBJ1-1 | TRBV5-1 | TRBD1 | many | TGCGCCAGCAGCCTAGGGGGCCAGAACACTGAAGCTTTCTTT | CASSLGGQNTEAFF
TRBJ2-1 | TRBV24-1 | . | many | TGTGCCACCTCGGGGGCAGGTGAGCAGTTCTTC | CATSGAGEQFF
TRBJ1-3 | TRBV12-3/TRBV12-4 | . | many | TGTGCCAGCAGCCTAGGACAGACAAACACCATATATTTT | CASSLGQTNTIYF
TRBJ1-1 | TRBV5-4 | . | many | TGTGCCAGCAGCAATACGTACAACACTGAAGCTTTCTTT | CASSNTYNTEAFF
TRBJ1-6 | TRBV2 | . | . | TGTGCCACCAAATCGGAGAGGGATTCACCCCTCCACTTT | CATKSERDSPLHF
TRBJ1-2 | TRBV7-2 | . | few | TGTGCCAGCAGCGTCCACCAGGCCTCCTATGGCTACACCTTC | CASSVHQASYGYTF
TRBJ2-2 | TRBV5-1 | . | many | TGCGCCAGCAGCTTGCCCACCGGGACCAACACCGGGGAGCTGTTTTTT | CASSLPTGTNTGELFF
TRBJ2-2 | TRBV5-4 | TRBD1 | . | TGTGCCAGCAGCGAAGGGACAGGGGGCTACACCGGGGAGCTGTTTTTT | CASSEGTGGYTGELFF
TRBJ1-3 | TRBV11-2 | TRBD1 | many | TGTGCCAGCAGACAAGAGGGACAGGTCAATTTTAGGAACACCATATATTTT | CASRQEGQVNFRNTIYF
TRBJ1-2 | TRBV7-9 | TRBD1 | many | TGTGCCAGCAGCTTATTAGGGACAGTGGGCCAATATAACTATGGCTACACCTTC | CASSLLGTVGQYNYGYTF
TRBJ2-5 | TRBV24-1 | . | few | TGTGCCACCAGCGGCTACGGAAGGGGTTCAGAGACCCAGTACTTC | CATSGYGRGSETQYF
TRBJ1-1 | TRBV4-3 | . | . | TGCGCCAGCAGCCAAGAGACGGGATACACTGAAGCTTTCTTT | CASSQETGYTEAFF
TRBJ1-2 | TRBV4-1 | . | many | TGCGCCAGCAGCCAAGTGGGCGACGGGGGCCGCGGCTACACCTTC | CASSQVGDGGRGYTF
TRBJ1-2 | TRBV4-3 | . | many | TGCGCCAGCAGCCAGTTAGCTAACTATGGCTACACCTTC | CASSQLANYGYTF
TRBJ1-2 | TRBV18 | . | many | TGTGCCAGCTCACCACCCATCGCGGGCAGCGGCTACACCTTC | CASSPPIAGSGYTF
TRBJ2-5 | TRBV10-3 | TRBD1 | many | TGTGCCATCAGTGAGATTACAGGGGTAGAGACCCAGTACTTC | CAISEITGVETQYF
TRBJ1-1 | TRBV4-3 | . | many | TGCGCCAGCAGCCCAGTGAATGGGAACACTGAAGCTTTCTTT | CASSPVNGNTEAFF
TRBJ2-2 | TRBV10-3 | . | many | TGTGCCGCCAGGCCCGGGGGAGGAGGCACCGGGGAGCTGTTTTTT | CAARPGGGGTGELFF
TRBJ2-1 | TRBV14 | TRBD2 | . | TGTGCCAGCAGCCCCATGCGGGGGGGATACAATGAGCAGTTCTTC | CASSPMRGGYNEQFF
TRBJ1-2 | TRBV5-1 | . | many | TGCGCCAGCAGCTTGAGGCCAACCCGGGAGGGCTACACCTTC | CASSLRPTREGYTF
TRBJ2-5 | TRBV7-2 | TRBD1 | many | TGTGCCAGCAGCTTCAAGACAGGGGGCAGTGGAGAGACCCAGTACTTC | CASSFKTGGSGETQYF
TRBJ1-5 | TRBV7-9 | . | many | TGCGCCAGCAGCCCGGGTAGCAATCAGCCCCAGCATTTT | CASSPGSNQPQHF
TRBJ1-1 | TRBV7-2 | TRBD1 | many | TGTGCCAGCAGCTTATGGGGACAGGGGGCCCAAGCTTTCTTT | CASSLWGQGAQAFF